A single sample gave rise to the 20 T cell receptor beta chains below, sequenced in a study of T cells in Graves' hyperthyroidism and ophthalmopathy. RNA transcripts served as the template for amplifying TCR beta CDR3 regions. First-round RT-PCR with HTBI primers amplified the TCR CDR3 region. TCRdb passed the multiplex PCR reads through MiXCR, listing each CDR3 protein once. The data contain approximately 570,000 distinct CDR3 sequences, about 20% of them singletons. Sequences were obtained from blood. These receptors all come from a middle-aged man with Graves' ophthalmopathy.

This clonotype was recorded a few times. The chain is built from TRBV6-1 and TRBJ1-5, with TRBD1 as a possible D gene (5 bases). The CDR3 covers 14 residues. Trimming shortened V by 6 bases and J by 4 bases, and 13 bases separated the two germline ends. Looked up from germline, CDR1 is MNHNS and CDR2 is SASEGT. The CDR3 protein is CASSRDPSNQPQHF. CDR3 sequence (DNA): TGTGCCAGCAGCCGGGACCCTTCGAATCAGCCCCAGCATTTT.

The chain links TRBV29-1 to TRBJ1-5, with D unclear. The CDR3 sequence is 13 residues long. Germline assignment: CDR1 SQVTM and CDR2 ANQGSEA. Here the CDR3 reads CNASEDSNQPQHF. The CDR3 bases are TGCAACGCGAGTGAAGATAGCAATCAGCCCCAGCATTTT.

This clonotype was picked up a small number of times. The rearrangement uses TRBV6-1 and TRBJ2-3, with 12 bases matching TRBD2. The germline CDR1 and CDR2 sequences are MNHNS and SASEGT. This CDR3 is built from 18 residues. V shed 4 bases and J 5 bases; nucleotides not matched to a gene: 13. The CDR3 region is CASSGPLPSGRARDTQYF. The CDR3 bases are TGTGCCAGCAGTGGACCTCTCCCTAGCGGGAGGGCCCGAGATACGCAGTATTTT.

The chain employs TRBV10-3 and TRBJ1-2; D is uncertain. Germline V gene sequence: CDR1 ENHRY, CDR2 SYGVKD. The germline V and J ends were trimmed by 7 bases and 4 bases, with 10 bases remaining between them. CDR3 length: 12 amino acids. The CDR3 is CAIKTVPYGYTF. The CDR3 coding sequence is TGTGCCATCAAGACGGTCCCCTATGGCTACACCTTC.

The chain carries TRBV10-3 and TRBJ2-1; TRBD2 matches 9 bases. The ends lost 0 bases at V and 0 bases at J; junction bases unmatched: 6. Germline V gives CDR1 ENHRY, CDR2 SYGVKD. This CDR3 comprises 18 residues. The chain's CDR3 is CAISESVSGGISYNEQFF. As DNA, the CDR3 is TGTGCCATCAGTGAGTCGGTTAGCGGGGGTATCTCCTACAATGAGCAGTTCTTC.

This clonotype was counted between two and nine times. V is TRBV5-6 and J is TRBJ2-3; 8 positions match TRBD1. Germline CDR1 reads SGHDT; CDR2 reads YYEEEE. V shed 4 bases and J 2 bases; nucleotides not matched to a gene: 6. The CDR3 length is 15 residues. The CDR3 reads CASSPDRGFTDTQYF. DNA of the CDR3: TGTGCCAGCAGCCCCGACAGGGGTTTCACAGATACGCAGTATTTT.

V and J are TRBV7-9 and TRBJ1-2; D unclear. Trimming left V 10 bases short and J 4 bases short, with 13 bases between. CDR1 SEHNR and CDR2 FQNEAQ come from the germline V gene (reference sequence). The CDR3 runs 12 residues. CDR3 sequence (DNA): TGTGCCACGGACCCCAAAGGCTATGGCTACACCTTC. Encoded protein: CATDPKGYGYTF.

This clonotype was counted between two and nine times. This may arise from a read error, as a much more abundant clone is one base away. J is TRBJ2-3 and V is TRBV7-8, with 10 bases that match TRBD2. With V trimmed by 7 bases and J by 1 base, 14 bases remained unmatched. Germline V gives CDR1 SGHVS, CDR2 FQNEAQ. This CDR3 has 18 residues. CDR3 nucleotides: TGTGCCAGCACCTTGAAAGGGCGAGGACTAGCGGGCACAGATACGCAGTATTTT. This sequence encodes CASTLKGRGLAGTDTQYF.

In DNA, the CDR3 is TGTGCCAGCAGCCCGACGGTGGCCAAAAACATTCAGTACTTC. It translates to CASSPTVAKNIQYF. The chain has TRBV7-8 and TRBJ2-4, with unresolved D. V dropped 5 bases and J dropped 1 base, with 9 bases sitting between them. Germline CDR1 reads SGHVS; CDR2 reads FQNEAQ. The CDR3 extends over 14 amino acids.

The V gene is TRBV2, the J gene TRBJ1-1, with a weak D call TRBD1 (5 bases). CDR3 size: 12 residues. V was trimmed by 1 base and J by 11 bases, leaving 11 bases between them. Germline V gives CDR1 SNHLY, CDR2 FYNNEI. The CDR3 sequence: CASSEGDGWAFF. The DNA of the CDR3 is TGTGCCAGCAGTGAAGGGGACGGTTGGGCTTTCTTT. Full variable domain (remainder filled in from reference TRBV2 and TRBJ1-1): EPEVTQTPSHQVTQMGQEVILRCVPISNHLYFYWYRQILGQKVEFLVSFYNNEISEKSEIFDDQFSVERPDGSNFTLKIRSTKLEDSAMYFCASSEGDGWAFFGQGTRLTVV.

The V and J genes are TRBV20-1 and TRBJ2-1; the match to TRBD2 covers 11 bases. The ends lost 5 bases at V and 15 bases at J; junction bases unmatched: 9. The CDR3 length is 12 residues. Per germline, CDR1 DFQATT and CDR2 SNEGSKA (reference sequence). The CDR3 reads CSALRTSGSSFF. The CDR3 nucleotides are TGCAGTGCTCTCCGAACTAGCGGGAGTTCGTTCTTC.

The chain employs TRBV28 and TRBJ1-4; the match to TRBD1 covers 8 bases. CDR1 and CDR2 from the germline V gene are MDHEN and SYDVKM. The CDR3 totals 14 residues. The junction had 9 bases not matched to a gene; V was cut back by 8 bases and J by 7 bases. CDR3 sequence: CASEDDRGREKLFF. The CDR3 DNA reads as TGTGCCAGCGAAGACGACAGGGGTCGTGAAAAACTGTTTTTT.

The sample holds many counts of this clonotype. The chain employs TRBV6-2 or TRBV6-3 and TRBJ2-7, with TRBD1 matching over 7 bases. The CDR3 has 14 amino acids. Germline CDR1 MNHEY, CDR2 SVGEGT. With 9 bases clipped from V and 2 bases from J, the junction kept 10 bases outside the gene matches. The CDR3 is CASHPGTETYEQYF. As DNA, the CDR3 is TGTGCCAGTCACCCCGGGACAGAAACCTACGAGCAGTACTTC.

The rearrangement joins TRBV7-9 to TRBJ2-1; 10 bases are a match to TRBD1. With 3 bases clipped from V and 7 bases from J, the junction kept 6 bases outside the gene matches. Per the germline V gene, CDR1 is SEHNR and CDR2 is FQNEAQ (reference sequence). This CDR3 is built from 15 residues. The CDR3 spells CASSFDRGLSNEQFF. CDR3 nucleotide sequence: TGTGCCAGCAGCTTCGACAGGGGGCTGAGTAATGAGCAGTTCTTC.

J is TRBJ1-2 and V is TRBV5-6; D not resolved. V dropped 2 bases and J dropped 4 bases, with 12 bases sitting between them. The CDR3 has 14 residues. The V gene's germline CDR1 is SGHDT and CDR2 YYEEEE. CDR3 in amino acids: CASSFGSIGYGYTF. In DNA form, the CDR3 reads TGTGCCAGCAGCTTTGGATCTATCGGCTATGGCTACACCTTC.

This chain links TRBV10-1 with TRBJ1-4; no firm D call. The germline V and J ends were trimmed by 4 bases and 4 bases, with 7 bases remaining between them. Germline assignment: CDR1 WNHNN and CDR2 SYGVQD (reference sequence). The CDR3 is 13 residues long. CDR3 in amino acids: CASSGRLNEKLFF. The CDR3 region has the DNA TGCGCCAGCAGTGGGAGGCTTAATGAAAAACTGTTTTTT.

The rearrangement uses TRBV4-1 and TRBJ2-5, with D perhaps matching TRBD2 (5 bases). Germline loops: CDR1 MGHRA, CDR2 YSYEKL. With 0 bases removed from V and 6 bases from J, the gap between germline ends came to 17 bases. CDR3 length equals 16 residues. The CDR3, as DNA: TGCGCCAGCAGCCAAGATGCGGGTCCCTTTCAAAAGACCCAGTACTTC. Translated: CASSQDAGPFQKTQYF.

This clonotype was counted only a few times. The chain carries TRBV7-2 and TRBJ1-1; weak D call: TRBD1 (5 bases). V lost 4 bases to trimming and J lost 1 base, with 10 bases between them. The V gene's germline CDR1 is SGHTA and CDR2 FQGNSA. This CDR3 is 14 amino acids long. The CDR3, as DNA: TGTGCCAGCAGCTACGGACACCAGAACACTGAAGCTTTCTTT. Its translation is CASSYGHQNTEAFF. Based on the CDR3 plus reference TRBV7-2 and TRBJ1-1, the full variable domain is GAGVSQSPSNKVTEKGKDVELRCDPISGHTALYWYRQSLGQGLEFLIYFQGNSAPDKSGLPSDRFSAERTGGSVSTLTIQRTQQEDSAVYLCASSYGHQNTEAFFGQGTRLTVV.

This clonotype was found many times. The rearrangement uses TRBV20-1 and TRBJ2-3; 8 nucleotides match TRBD1. With 6 bases clipped from V and 4 bases from J, the junction kept 15 bases outside the gene matches. The V gene's germline CDR1 is DFQATT and CDR2 SNEGSKA (reference sequence). This CDR3 comprises 16 residues. This CDR3 reads CSATGGTGPWSDTQYF. The CDR3 bases are TGCAGTGCCACGGGCGGGACAGGCCCGTGGTCAGATACGCAGTATTTT.

The V and J genes are TRBV5-1 and TRBJ2-7, with 8 positions matching TRBD1. The DNA matches TRBJ2-1 better at its end, which makes the J call doubtful. The length of the CDR3 is 14 residues. Germline CDR1 is SGHRS and CDR2 is YFSETQ. Written as DNA, the CDR3 is TGCGCCAGCACCGATCCGGGACAGGTATACGAGCAGTTCTTC. Translating gives CASTDPGQVYEQFF.